This is a list of T cell receptor beta chains from one sample in a study of T cell changes during pregnancy in multiple sclerosis. Clones were sequenced by immunoSEQ multiplex PCR, and TCRdb holds only the in-frame ones, with some missing. The table lists around 96,000 clones, 94% of them singletons, with about 1.7% in the top ten. The sequencing here drew on peripheral blood, taken after pregnancy. These receptors originate from a female donor in good health, enrolled as a control in a pregnancy study. Each CDR3 is given with its conserved first and last residue. The D gene is left open where the match is weak. Not every row has a clone size; where given, it reads once, few, many or a size class.

d_call: NA
v_call: TRBV4-1
clone_size: NA
j_call: TRBJ1-5
cdr3_nt: TGCGCCAGCAGCCCTCTGGGCGGCAATCAGCCCCAGCATTTT
cdr3_aa: CASSPLGGNQPQHF

d_call: TRBD1
v_call: TRBV19
clone_size: NA
j_call: TRBJ2-7
cdr3_nt: TGTGCCAGTAGTATTGGGGACAGCTACTCCTACGAGCAGTACTTC
cdr3_aa: CASSIGDSYSYEQYF

d_call: NA
v_call: TRBV5-1
clone_size: NA
j_call: TRBJ1-3
cdr3_nt: TGCGCCAGCAGCTTGGGAACTATACTGGGAAACACCATATATTTT
cdr3_aa: CASSLGTILGNTIYF

d_call: NA
v_call: TRBV27
clone_size: NA
j_call: TRBJ2-3
cdr3_nt: TGTGCCAGCAGTTTAGGACTCCACACAGATACGCAGTATTTT
cdr3_aa: CASSLGLHTDTQYF

d_call: NA
v_call: TRBV6-1
clone_size: NA
j_call: TRBJ2-7
cdr3_nt: TGTGCCAGCAGTGAATTGACTTCTCAGGGCGAGCAGTACTTC
cdr3_aa: CASSELTSQGEQYF

d_call: TRBD2
v_call: TRBV5-5
clone_size: NA
j_call: TRBJ2-7
cdr3_nt: TGTGCCAGCAGCTTCTCGGGACTAGCGGTCTACGAGCAGTACTTC
cdr3_aa: CASSFSGLAVYEQYF

d_call: TRBD1
v_call: TRBV7-8
clone_size: NA
j_call: TRBJ2-7
cdr3_nt: TGTGCCAGCAGCTTAAGCATTGGGGACAGGGACTACTACGAGCAGTACTTC
cdr3_aa: CASSLSIGDRDYYEQYF

d_call: NA
v_call: TRBV19
clone_size: NA
j_call: TRBJ2-7
cdr3_nt: TGTGCCAGTTCGTCCCCAGAGGACTACGAGCAGTACTTC
cdr3_aa: CASSSPEDYEQYF

d_call: TRBD2
v_call: TRBV19
clone_size: NA
j_call: TRBJ2-7
cdr3_nt: TGTGCCAGTACCCGGGGGGCGGGAGGGCCCTACGAGCAGTACTTC
cdr3_aa: CASTRGAGGPYEQYF

d_call: NA
v_call: TRBV18
clone_size: NA
j_call: TRBJ2-2
cdr3_nt: TGTGCCAGCTCACCACTGGCCCACGCCGGGGAGCTGTTTTTT
cdr3_aa: CASSPLAHAGELFF

d_call: TRBD2
v_call: TRBV27
clone_size: NA
j_call: TRBJ2-5
cdr3_nt: TGTGCCAGCAGTCCCACCCCGGGGGCGGGAGGGTTTCAAGAGACCCAGTACTTC
cdr3_aa: CASSPTPGAGGFQETQYF

d_call: TRBD2
v_call: TRBV11-2
clone_size: NA
j_call: TRBJ2-2
cdr3_nt: TGTGCCAGCAGTCCCCCGGGACTAGCTTGGGAGCTGTTTTTT
cdr3_aa: CASSPPGLAWELFF

d_call: NA
v_call: TRBV18
clone_size: NA
j_call: TRBJ2-7
cdr3_nt: TGTGCCAGCTCATCCCAGGGGGGCTACGAGCAGTACTTC
cdr3_aa: CASSSQGGYEQYF

d_call: NA
v_call: TRBV5-1
clone_size: once
j_call: TRBJ1-2
cdr3_nt: TGCGCCAGCAGCCCGCAGGGGTTTGGGGTCTATGGCTACACCTTC
cdr3_aa: CASSPQGFGVYGYTF

d_call: NA
v_call: TRBV6-5
clone_size: NA
j_call: TRBJ2-7
cdr3_nt: TGTGCCAGCAGCCGAGGGAGTGAGCAGTACTTC
cdr3_aa: CASSRGSEQYF

d_call: TRBD1
v_call: TRBV9
clone_size: NA
j_call: TRBJ2-3
cdr3_nt: TGTGCCAGCAGCCTTTACAGGGGGGAGACAGATACGCAGTATTTT
cdr3_aa: CASSLYRGETDTQYF

d_call: NA
v_call: TRBV5-6
clone_size: NA
j_call: TRBJ1-2
cdr3_nt: TGTGCCAGCAGCCTAGGGCAGTCGGGGGGCTACACCTTC
cdr3_aa: CASSLGQSGGYTF

d_call: TRBD2
v_call: TRBV5-4
clone_size: NA
j_call: TRBJ2-5
cdr3_nt: TGTGCCAGCAGCACGGGACTACCCCCGGGGACCCAGTACTTC
cdr3_aa: CASSTGLPPGTQYF

d_call: TRBD2
v_call: TRBV29-1
clone_size: once
j_call: TRBJ2-1
cdr3_nt: TGCAGCGTAGCTATAGCGGGAGTGTCCTACAATGAGCAGTTCTTC
cdr3_aa: CSVAIAGVSYNEQFF

d_call: TRBD2
v_call: TRBV29-1
clone_size: NA
j_call: TRBJ2-3
cdr3_nt: TGCAGCGTTGAGGGACTAGCCGGAATTAGCACAGATACGCAGTATTTT
cdr3_aa: CSVEGLAGISTDTQYF

d_call: NA
v_call: TRBV4-1
clone_size: NA
j_call: TRBJ2-2
cdr3_nt: TGCGCCAGCAGCCAAGACAGGGTATCTATCGCCGGGGAGCTGTTTTTT
cdr3_aa: CASSQDRVSIAGELFF

d_call: NA
v_call: TRBV5-1
clone_size: NA
j_call: TRBJ1-5
cdr3_nt: TGCGCCAGCAGCTTGGAACCCGGGTCAGGGCAGCCCCAGCATTTT
cdr3_aa: CASSLEPGSGQPQHF

d_call: TRBD1
v_call: TRBV4-1
clone_size: NA
j_call: TRBJ2-7
cdr3_nt: TGCGCCAGCAGCCAAGCAGACAGGGCCTCCTACGAGCAGTACTTC
cdr3_aa: CASSQADRASYEQYF

d_call: TRBD2
v_call: TRBV2
clone_size: NA
j_call: TRBJ2-1
cdr3_nt: TGTGCCAGCAGTTGGACTAGCGGGTGGCAGTTCTTC
cdr3_aa: CASSWTSGWQFF

d_call: TRBD1
v_call: TRBV18
clone_size: NA
j_call: TRBJ2-3
cdr3_nt: TGTGCCAGCTCACCAGTCGGGACAGGGGGCACAGATACGCAGTATTTT
cdr3_aa: CASSPVGTGGTDTQYF

d_call: NA
v_call: TRBV6-5
clone_size: NA
j_call: TRBJ2-7
cdr3_nt: TGTGCCAGCAGTGGCGGCGGGTACGAGCAGTACTTC
cdr3_aa: CASSGGGYEQYF

d_call: TRBD2
v_call: TRBV2
clone_size: once
j_call: TRBJ2-3
cdr3_nt: TGTGCCAGCAGTGTTCCCACTAGCGGCACAGATACGCAGTATTTT
cdr3_aa: CASSVPTSGTDTQYF